The next 18 T cell receptor beta chains were all read from a single sample in a study of blood T cell repertoires in COVID-19. The table came from immunoSEQ multiplex PCR; TCRdb's copy has only in-frame clones and leaves some out. The table has fewer than 300,000 clones, approximately 90% seen once. Sequenced material: PBMCs or T cells enriched from blood (not recorded which). The receptors were gathered from a woman between 40 and 55 years old with acute COVID-19.

The chain recombines TRBV5-4 with TRBJ2-3, with D perhaps TRBD2 (6 bases). Germline CDR1 and CDR2: SGHNT and YYREEE (reference sequence). The CDR3 is 14 residues long. Trimming cost V 3 bases and J 1 base, with 9 bases left between them. The CDR3 DNA reads TGTGCCAGCAGCTCGGCTAGCGGCACAGATACGCAGTATTTT. It translates to CASSSASGTDTQYF.

V gene TRBV28 combines with J gene TRBJ1-3, with D possibly matching TRBD1 (5 bases). Germline CDR1 is MDHEN and CDR2 is SYDVKM. V shed 10 bases and J shed 0 bases, with 19 bases lying between them. The CDR3 is made up of 16 amino acids. Here the CDR3 DNA reads TGTGCCACCCTCAACTCGTGGGGCCGCTCTGGAAACACCATATATTTT. It yields the protein CATLNSWGRSGNTIYF.

This clone was detected only a few times. The chain couples TRBV7-9 to TRBJ2-3; D is perhaps TRBD1 (5 bases). The V and J ends lost 5 bases and 4 bases respectively, with 10 bases between them. The germline V gene has CDR1 SEHNR and CDR2 FQNEAQ (reference sequence). The CDR3 runs 13 residues. The chain's CDR3 is CASSEGQADTQYF. In nucleotides, the CDR3 is TGTGCCAGCAGCGAAGGACAAGCAGATACGCAGTATTTT.

This clone was seen many times. The CDR3 reads CASTHPYEAGLAETYEQYF. The CDR3 bases are TGTGCCAGCACCCACCCCTACGAGGCAGGGCTAGCGGAGACCTACGAGCAGTACTTC. The V gene is TRBV7-8, the J gene TRBJ2-7; 7 nucleotides line up with TRBD2. The V gene's germline CDR1 is SGHVS and CDR2 FQNEAQ. V shed 7 bases, J shed 2 bases, and the junction held 23 bases outside the gene matches. This CDR3 contains 19 residues.

This clone was counted a few times. The CDR3 nucleotides read TGTGCCAGCAGCGTAGAGGGGGACAGAACTAATGAAAAACTGTTTTTT. Protein: CASSVEGDRTNEKLFF. V gene TRBV9 combines with J gene TRBJ1-4, with TRBD1 identical over 7 bases. The V and J ends lost 0 bases and 1 base, in that order; junction bases with no gene match: 3. Germline values: CDR1 SGDLS, CDR2 YYNGEE. The CDR3 extends over 16 amino acids.

The genes are TRBV29-1 and TRBJ1-1; maybe TRBD1 (6 bases). CDR1 and CDR2 from the germline V gene are SQVTM and ANQGSEA. V lost 4 bases and J lost 1, with 10 bases in between. The CDR3 runs 13 residues. This CDR3 reads CSVALQGNTEAFF. The CDR3 DNA sequence: TGCAGCGTTGCCTTACAGGGGAACACTGAAGCTTTCTTT.

V is TRBV10-3 and J is TRBJ2-1; D perhaps matches TRBD1 (6 bases). The CDR3 totals 16 residues. V was clipped by 2 bases and J by 0 bases, with 11 bases between them. The germline gives CDR1 ENHRY, CDR2 SYGVKD. The CDR3: CAISEGGRSSYNEQFF. The CDR3 DNA reads TGTGCCATCAGTGAGGGGGGCAGGAGCTCCTACAATGAGCAGTTCTTC.

The chain joins TRBV9 to TRBJ2-7; 13 positions match TRBD2. CDR1 and CDR2 (germline): SGDLS, YYNGEE. Trimming at V came to 3 bases and at J to 0 bases, leaving 15 bases not matched to a gene. The CDR3 length is 20 residues. This CDR3 is CASSATRGTSGTGGSYEQYV. The CDR3, as DNA: TGTGCCAGCAGCGCCACCCGAGGGACTAGCGGGACAGGCGGCTCCTACGAGCAGTACGTC.

The rearrangement links TRBV4-1 to TRBJ2-7; perhaps TRBD1 as D (5 bases). The V gene lost 0 bases and the J gene lost 7 bases, with 13 bases spanning the gap. CDR1 and CDR2 from the germline V gene are MGHRA and YSYEKL. The CDR3 consists of 14 residues. CDR3 protein: CASSQDRQSVEQYF. The CDR3 DNA follows: TGCGCCAGCAGCCAAGATAGACAGTCTGTGGAGCAGTACTTC.

CDR3 region: CASSPSGVRTEAFF. CDR3 in DNA: TGTGCCAGCAGTCCCTCAGGGGTTCGGACTGAAGCTTTCTTT. This chain connects TRBV6-5 to TRBJ1-1; perhaps TRBD1 as D (6 bases). Germline lookup yields CDR1 MNHEY and CDR2 SVGAGI. Trimming shortened V by 5 bases and J by 5 bases, and 15 bases separated the two germline ends. This CDR3 spans 14 amino acids.

V usage is TRBV24-1 and J usage is TRBJ2-3; 12 nucleotides line up with TRBD2. Trimming removed 5 bases from V and 8 bases from J; junction bases left unmatched: 10. Germline loops: CDR1 KGHDR, CDR2 SFDVKD. CDR3 length equals 16 residues. CDR3 protein: CATSGETSGRSSTQYF. The CDR3 coding sequence is TGTGCCACCAGTGGCGAGACTAGCGGGAGATCAAGTACGCAGTATTTT.

This clone was detected only once. The rearrangement joins TRBV24-1 to TRBJ2-2, with TRBD2 matching 9 bases. The CDR3 is 17 residues long. The trim removed 4 bases at V and 4 bases at J, leaving 9 bases unmatched. In germline, CDR1 is KGHDR, CDR2 SFDVKD. In DNA form, the CDR3 reads TGTGCCACCAGTGAAGGGACTAGCTGGCTTCGCACCGGGGAGCTGTTTTTT. Its protein product is CATSEGTSWLRTGELFF.

The chain couples TRBV28 to TRBJ1-2, with 9 bases lining up with TRBD1. V was pared by 6 bases and J by 1 base, with 9 bases of the junction left unmatched. In germline, CDR1 is MDHEN, CDR2 SYDVKM. This CDR3 is built from 16 residues. DNA of the CDR3: TGTGCCAGCAGCTCCCATCAGGGACAGGGTAACTATGGCTACACCTTC. Protein: CASSSHQGQGNYGYTF.

This chain uses TRBV28 with TRBJ2-7; 8 bases fit TRBD1. Germline V gene sequence: CDR1 MDHEN, CDR2 SYDVKM. The CDR3 is made up of 15 amino acids. V was pared by 2 bases and J by 0 bases, with 3 bases of the junction left unmatched. The DNA for the CDR3 is TGTGCCAGCAGTTTAATGGGACAGGCCTCCTACGAGCAGTACTTC. This gives the protein CASSLMGQASYEQYF.

The chain recombines TRBV19 with TRBJ2-1, with 16 bases identical to TRBD2. J lost 10 bases, V lost 10 bases, and 4 bases had no gene match. Per the germline V gene, CDR1 is LNHDA and CDR2 is SQIVND (reference sequence). This CDR3 region has 13 residues. CDR3 nucleotides: TGTGCCACCGGGACTAGCGGGAGGGGGGAGCAGTTCTTC. Protein sequence: CATGTSGRGEQFF.

The chain joins TRBV5-1 to TRBJ1-1; D is possibly TRBD1 (5 bases). The germline CDR1 and CDR2 sequences are SGHRS and YFSETQ. Deletions cut 4 bases from V and 3 bases from J, with 13 bases between. CDR3 size: 14 residues. CDR3 loop: CASSPGYQDTEAFF. CDR3 in DNA: TGCGCCAGCAGCCCAGGGTACCAGGACACTGAAGCTTTCTTT. Filled out from reference TRBV5-1 and TRBJ1-1, the complete variable domain reads KAGVTQTPRYLIKTRGQQVTLSCSPISGHRSVSWYQQTPGQGLQFLFEYFSETQRNKGNFPGRFSGRQFSNSRSEMNVSTLELGDSALYLCASSPGYQDTEAFFGQGTRLTVV.

The V call is TRBV11-3, the J call TRBJ1-3, with D maybe TRBD1 (6 bases). Germline V gene data show CDR1 as SGHNT and CDR2 as YENEEA. The CDR3 has 15 amino acids. V was clipped by 5 bases and J by 1 base, with 12 bases between them. The CDR3 bases are TGTGCCAGCAGCCCTACAGGGACGTCTGGAAACACCATATATTTT. Residues: CASSPTGTSGNTIYF.

This sequence joins TRBV5-1 and TRBJ1-1; no clear D gene. The ends were cut back, 7 bases at V and 2 bases at J, with 9 bases in the middle. The germline V gene has CDR1 SGHRS and CDR2 YFSETQ. This CDR3 has 12 amino acids. CDR3 in DNA: TGCGCCAGCGGGCAGGTCAACACTGAAGCTTTCTTT. Amino acids: CASGQVNTEAFF.